Presented here are 25 T cell receptor beta chains from one specimen sequenced in a study of cytomegalovirus exposure and HLA in healthy donors. PCR primers comprised 60 Vbeta and 13 Jbeta primers. TCRdb's table, derived via immunoSEQ multiplex PCR, lists solely in-frame clones and lacks some. The sample records some 81,000 clones, around 70% being singletons. Sequencing used PBMCs. These receptors came from a woman between 35 and 50 years old in good health and CMV-seropositive.

J is TRBJ1-1 and V is TRBV19; D perhaps matches TRBD1 (6 bases). Trimming pared 3 bases from V and 8 bases from J, leaving 10 bases between. The V gene's germline CDR1 is LNHDA and CDR2 SQIVND (reference sequence). This CDR3 has 12 amino acids. Here the CDR3 reads CASSIYREEAFF. Written as DNA, the CDR3 is TGTGCCAGTAGTATCTACAGGGAGGAAGCTTTCTTT.

This clone appeared a few times. The rearrangement uses TRBV9 and TRBJ2-7; TRBD2 might be the D (6 bases). The CDR3 extends over 15 amino acids. The germline gives CDR1 SGDLS, CDR2 YYNGEE. With 0 bases removed from V and 2 bases from J, the gap between germline ends came to 12 bases. The CDR3 nucleotides are TGTGCCAGCAGCGTAGTGGCGGGACCCACCTACGAGCAGTACTTC. Translation: CASSVVAGPTYEQYF.

The chain recombines TRBV7-6 with TRBJ2-5; D unclear. Germline CDR1 and CDR2: SGHVS and FNYEAQ. The CDR3 consists of 11 residues. The V end was cut by 6 bases, the J end by 2 bases, with 4 bases between. As DNA, the CDR3 is TGTGCCAGCAGTTATCAAGAGACCCAGTACTTC. Translation: CASSYQETQYF.

This sequence joins TRBV25-1 and TRBJ1-4, with D hard to call. The CDR3 contains 15 residues. V lost 9 bases and J 8 bases, leaving 22 bases between the germline ends. CDR1 MGHDK and CDR2 SYGVNS come from the germline V gene. The CDR3 DNA sequence: TGTGCCAGTGGCGGGAAGCTCGGTATCTCGGAAAAACTGTTTTTT. Amino acid sequence: CASGGKLGISEKLFF.

This chain links TRBV5-6 with TRBJ2-7; 7 bases match TRBD1. Trimming removed 0 bases from V and 9 bases from J; junction bases left unmatched: 15. Germline CDR1 reads SGHDT; CDR2 reads YYEEEE. This CDR3 has 16 amino acids. The CDR3 reads CASSLERLRTGSWQYF. The DNA of the CDR3 is TGTGCCAGCAGCTTGGAACGTTTACGGACAGGATCATGGCAGTACTTC.

The chain has TRBV5-1 and TRBJ1-6; tentatively, D is TRBD1 (6 bases). The CDR3 loop spans 12 amino acids. Trimming left V 7 bases short and J 7 bases short, with 9 bases between. CDR1 SGHRS and CDR2 YFSETQ come from the germline V gene. CDR3 protein: CASGGGNSPLHF. The CDR3 nucleotides are TGCGCCAGCGGGGGCGGCAATTCACCCCTCCACTTT.

The chain employs TRBV29-1 and TRBJ1-3; perhaps TRBD1 as D (5 bases). V was trimmed by 7 bases and J by 1 base, leaving 11 bases between them. The germline gives CDR1 SQVTM, CDR2 ANQGSEA. This CDR3 has 13 residues. CDR3 amino acids: CSAARQSGNTIYF. CDR3 nucleotides: TGCAGCGCCGCGAGACAGTCTGGAAACACCATATATTTT.

This chain uses TRBV5-6 with TRBJ2-3, with a weak D call TRBD1 (6 bases). Trimming left V 2 bases short and J 4 bases short, with 11 bases between. The CDR3 is 14 amino acids. Looked up from germline, CDR1 is SGHDT and CDR2 is YYEEEE. Written as DNA, the CDR3 is TGTGCCAGCAGCTTCCCAGGGGCCTCAGATACGCAGTATTTT. Translating it yields CASSFPGASDTQYF.

The sample holds a few counts of this clone. The genes are TRBV19 and TRBJ1-1, with 9 positions matching TRBD1. Germline CDR1 LNHDA, CDR2 SQIVND (reference sequence). The trim removed 7 bases at V and 5 bases at J, leaving 8 bases unmatched. CDR3 length: 14 residues. The CDR3 DNA follows: TGTGCCAGTAACGGGGACAGGGCACTTACTGAAGCTTTCTTT. This sequence encodes CASNGDRALTEAFF.

The CDR3 here is CASSPDRALEAFF. The CDR3 DNA sequence: TGTGCCAGCAGCCCGGACAGGGCCCTTGAAGCTTTCTTT. V is TRBV6-5 and J is TRBJ1-1, with 8 nucleotides matching TRBD1. V trimming: 6 bases; J trimming: 7 bases; junction bases outside the gene matches: 7. Germline V gene data show CDR1 as MNHEY and CDR2 as SVGAGI. The CDR3 runs to 13 residues.

This chain joins TRBV15 and TRBJ1-2; possibly TRBD1 for D (6 bases). Per germline, CDR1 LNHNV and CDR2 YYDKDF (reference sequence). V lost 1 base and J lost 4, with 10 bases in between. CDR3 size: 14 residues. In DNA, the CDR3 is TGTGCCACCAGCAGAGCTGGGACAACCTATGGCTACACCTTC. Translated, it gives CATSRAGTTYGYTF.

Regarding this clone: No conserved phenylalanine or tryptophan ends this CDR3, so it is likely a read error. The limits of the CDR3 on the DNA are not certain, so only TCRdb's listed CDR3 is given. The chain combines TRBV30 with TRBJ1-2. With termini counted, the CDR3 has 14 amino acids. The germline gives CDR1 GTSNPN, CDR2 SVGIG (reference sequence). The CDR3 is CAWSVGGTGYGYTV.

The chain combines TRBV6-5 with TRBJ2-3, with TRBD2 identical over 10 bases. V dropped 2 bases and J dropped 2; count of bases not matched to a gene: 4. Germline V gives CDR1 MNHEY, CDR2 SVGAGI. This CDR3 contains 16 residues. CDR3 DNA: TGTGCCAGCAGTTACGGACTAGCGGCAAACACAGATACGCAGTATTTT. It specifies CASSYGLAANTDTQYF.

V and J are TRBV5-8 and TRBJ2-2; 8 positions match TRBD1. The J segment lost 4 bases and the V segment lost 4 bases, leaving 6 bases of the junction unmatched. The CDR3 consists of 15 residues. CDR1 is SGHTS, CDR2 YDEGEE, per germline. The CDR3 region has the DNA TGTGCCAGCAGCCCCAGGACAGGGCGCACCGGGGAGCTGTTTTTT. This translates into CASSPRTGRTGELFF.

The rearrangement links TRBV29-1 to TRBJ2-1; D is possibly TRBD1 (5 bases). The V and J ends lost 2 bases and 5 bases respectively, with 19 bases between them. The CDR3 covers 16 residues. CDR1 and CDR2 (germline): SQVTM, ANQGSEA. The DNA of the CDR3 is TGCAGCGTTGAAAAAAAGTTGGCAGGGAAAAACAATGAGCAGTTCTTC. Protein sequence: CSVEKKLAGKNNEQFF.

The V and J genes are TRBV2 and TRBJ1-6; D perhaps matches TRBD1 (5 bases). The CDR3 has 18 amino acids. Trimming took off 6 bases at V and 0 bases at J, with 18 bases between the two ends. Per germline, CDR1 SNHLY and CDR2 FYNNEI. CDR3 region: CASRGGARFSSYNSPLHF. Here the CDR3 DNA reads TGTGCCAGCAGGGGAGGGGCCAGATTTAGCTCCTATAATTCACCCCTCCACTTT.

The genes are TRBV7-9 and TRBJ2-1; 9 positions agree with TRBD1. The CDR3 extends over 15 amino acids. After removal of 6 bases from V and 7 bases from J, the junction contained 10 bases not matched to a gene. Germline CDR1 and CDR2: SEHNR and FQNEAQ (reference sequence). CDR3 protein: CASRRGDRERNEQFF. CDR3 in DNA: TGTGCCAGCAGGCGCGGGGACAGGGAGAGAAATGAGCAGTTCTTC. Full variable domain (rest looked up from reference TRBV7-9 and TRBJ2-1): DTGVSQNPRHKITKRGQNVTFRCDPISEHNRLYWYRQTLGQGPEFLTYFQNEAQLEKSRLLSDRFSAERPKGSFSTLEIQRTEQGDSAMYLCASRRGDRERNEQFFGPGTRLTVL.

The chain has TRBV6-5 and TRBJ2-7; tentative D call: TRBD2 (6 bases). V dropped 6 bases and J dropped 3 bases, with 15 bases sitting between them. The germline V gene encodes CDR1 MNHEY and CDR2 SVGAGI. The length of the CDR3 is 14 residues. The CDR3 nucleotides are TGTGCCAGCAGCCGCGGGACTCCTCTCTACGAGCAGTACGTC. Amino acids: CASSRGTPLYEQYV.

The chain uses TRBV5-1 and TRBJ1-3, with a possible D match to TRBD1 (6 bases). Germline-derived CDR1 and CDR2 are SGHRS and YFSETQ. V shed 4 bases and J shed 0 bases, with 8 bases lying between them. The CDR3 has 14 amino acids. The CDR3 region is CASSRDNSGNTIYF. As DNA, the CDR3 is TGCGCCAGCAGCCGGGACAACTCTGGAAACACCATATATTTT.

The chain has TRBV2 and TRBJ1-5; maybe TRBD1 (5 bases). Germline values: CDR1 SNHLY, CDR2 FYNNEI. This CDR3 has 14 residues. Trimming shortened V by 7 bases and J by 2 bases, and 12 bases separated the two germline ends. The CDR3 nucleotides are TGTGCCAGCACCTCTGGGGCGGGCAATCAGCCCCAGCATTTT. It translates to CASTSGAGNQPQHF.

The CDR3 reads CASRTRQGNNYGYTF. DNA for the CDR3: TGTGCCAGCAGAACCAGACAGGGGAATAACTATGGCTACACCTTC. The V and J genes are TRBV6-5 and TRBJ1-2; 8 bases are shared with TRBD1. The length of the CDR3 is 15 residues. V shed 6 bases, J shed 1 base, and the junction held 7 bases outside the gene matches. Germline V gene sequence: CDR1 MNHEY, CDR2 SVGAGI.

The chain carries TRBV5-1 and TRBJ2-6, with TRBD1 matching 7 bases. The CDR3 is 17 residues long. V was clipped by 3 bases and J by 2 bases; unmatched bases: 8. CDR1 and CDR2 from the germline V gene are SGHRS and YFSETQ. The CDR3 loop is CASSSRQGTTGANVLTF. As DNA, the CDR3 is TGCGCCAGCAGCTCAAGACAGGGAACAACTGGGGCCAACGTCCTGACTTTC.

J is TRBJ2-3 and V is TRBV19, with 11 bases fitting TRBD2. CDR1 is LNHDA, CDR2 SQIVND, per germline (reference sequence). This CDR3 comprises 16 residues. The V and J ends lost 7 bases and 0 bases, in that order; junction bases with no gene match: 6. For the CDR3, the DNA is TGTGCCAGTACCCCACTAGCGGGGGCTAGCACAGATACGCAGTATTTT. Its protein product is CASTPLAGASTDTQYF.

The rearrangement joins TRBV27 to TRBJ2-5; D may be TRBD2 (6 bases). V was pared by 5 bases and J by 2 bases, with 15 bases between. Per the germline V gene, CDR1 is MNHEY and CDR2 is SMNVEV (reference sequence). CDR3 length: 15 amino acids. The CDR3 nucleotides are TGTGCCAGCAGTGGGGGTCCCGGGACTCAAGAGACCCAGTACTTC. As protein: CASSGGPGTQETQYF.

The rearrangement uses TRBV25-1 and TRBJ1-1; possible D gene TRBD1, 6 bases. V shed 1 base and J shed 5 bases, with 14 bases lying between them. CDR3 length: 15 residues. The germline V gene encodes CDR1 MGHDK and CDR2 SYGVNS. The CDR3 DNA sequence: TGTGCCAGCAGTGAATGGTCAGGGGCGCGGACTGAAGCTTTCTTT. Translating it yields CASSEWSGARTEAFF. Using reference TRBV25-1 and TRBJ1-1 for the parts outside the CDR3, the full variable domain is EADIYQTPRYLVIGTGKKITLECSQTMGHDKMYWYQQDPGMELHLIHYSYGVNSTEKGDLSSESTVSRIRTEHFPLTLESARPSHTSQYLCASSEWSGARTEAFFGQGTRLTVV.